One TCR beta chain is described in this entry. This clone occurred a few times. Its target antigen remains unknown. No much larger clone is present one base from it, and per-base qualities are unavailable. Collaborating institutions collected whole blood in K2EDTA tubes following their own protocols. For TCRbeta analysis, collaborators shipped samples in one of three forms: frozen whole blood, isolated PBMCs, or DNA extracted from either of those sample types. The source of the sample is a study of blood T cell repertoires in COVID-19 (dated by TCRdb to the early 2020s). In terms of the full investigation: Samples covering the acute and convalescent phases of COVID-19 were provided by collaborators in the United States, Italy and Spain. The material from the prospective study consisted of cDNA or gDNA derived from T cells, B-cell-depleted T cells, or PBMCs. Deeply sampled blood TCRbeta repertoires from subjects exposed to, actively infected with, or recovered from COVID-19 were included in the dataset. The repertoires were released in a freely available public database intended as a resource for research on the immune response to SARS-CoV-2. Samples were obtained from the ongoing ImmuneRACE study (first 160 participants) and from roughly 1,300 subjects provided by 6 global collaborators. A de-identified subject ID, COVID-19 status, age in years and sex were almost always included in the sample metadata. Where available, HLA class I and class II types were obtained from metadata supplied by the sample provider rather than from assay-based typing.

The immunoSEQ Assay, a bias-controlled multiplex PCR, was used to amplify TCRbeta CDR3 regions from genomic DNA. Per the original workflow: Within the assay, amplification of reference gene primers was used to estimate how many nucleated cells each sample contained. To quantify the absolute abundance of each unique TCRbeta CDR3 rearrangement, sequence reads were collapsed and filtered. For each sample, productive Simpson clonality was calculated as the square root of Simpson's diversity index over productive rearrangements. What TCRdb holds here is the immuneACCESS table cut down to in-frame rearrangements. Part of the clones is not present; checked against another copy, under half of the missing clones reflect an unresolved V gene, and the others are unexplained. The V and J calls and clone size are taken from that table; D and trimming were inferred from the DNA. Across this sample there are under 130,000 clones, with 84% seen only once. The ten largest make up under 15% of the sample.

Via the germline V gene (reference sequence), CDR1 is SGHAT and CDR2 FQDESV. CDR3 length: 16 amino acids, cysteine to phenylalanine. Only the CDR3 DNA is retained, 48 bases long and in frame from the first base. Trimming accounts for 1 base at V and 5 bases at J, while the number of junction bases matched to no gene is 11. Summary of the overall study and its limitations: Clinical and demographic metadata were provided uncurated, with the amount varying by source and participant.

This TCR derives from a human donor in a cohort sampled during active or convalescent COVID-19. The specimen sequenced was peripheral blood. The chain is assembled from TRBV11-1 and TRBJ2-7; TRBD1 lines up with 7 middle nucleotides. DNA sequence: TGTGCCAGCAGCTTAGGGGGACAGTTTTTAATGGACGAGCAGTACTTC. Its translation reads: CASSLGGQFLMDEQYF.